The rows below give T cell receptor beta chains drawn from one sample of a study of CD8 T cells in ankylosing spondylitis. In TCRdb, the 5' RACE reads were re-called with MiXCR into one record per CDR3 protein. The sample consists of hundreds of thousands of distinct CDR3 sequences, about 16% of them appearing once. Sequenced sample: blood, either unsorted or a sorted T cell fraction (not recorded which). Every receptor here comes from a male donor with ankylosing spondylitis. Each CDR3 is given with its conserved first and last residue. The D gene is left open where the match is weak. Only some rows state a clone size, as once, few, many or a class for expanded clones.

size	D	V	J	DNA	CDR3
few	.	TRBV7-8	TRBJ1-1	TGTGCCAGCAGCTTAGCCCCCCCGTGGGTTTTCTTT	CASSLAPPWVFF
.	.	TRBV5-1	TRBJ1-1	TGCGCCAGCAGCTTGGAGCGGGAGCTGAACACTGAAGCTTTCTTT	CASSLERELNTEAFF
.	.	TRBV3-1	TRBJ2-7	TGTGCCAGCAGCCAAGGATGGGGGGGCGGCTACGAGCAGTACTTC	CASSQGWGGGYEQYF
.	TRBD2	TRBV2	TRBJ2-3	TGTGCCAGCAGTGAATGGATAGCGGGAGTCGGCGGGACAGATACGCAGTATTTT	CASSEWIAGVGGTDTQYF
.	.	TRBV6-1	TRBJ1-4	TGTGCCAGCCGGACCGTCCCAACTAATGAAAAACTGTTTTTT	CASRTVPTNEKLFF
.	TRBD1	TRBV5-6	TRBJ1-5	TGTGCCAGCAGCTGGGACAGCCTTAGCAATCAGCCCCAGCATTTT	CASSWDSLSNQPQHF
.	.	TRBV9	TRBJ1-2	TGTGCCAGCAGCGTAGGAGACCCTTCAGGCGGTAACTATGGCTACACCTTC	CASSVGDPSGGNYGYTF
.	.	TRBV27	TRBJ2-7	TGTGCCAGCAGTTTATCTATCCCAGTCCCTCCGTCTGCGCAGTACTTC	CASSLSIPVPPSAQYF
.	.	TRBV11-3	TRBJ1-1	TGTGCCAGCAGCTTAAGGGCCGAGTTCATGAACACTGAAGCTTTCTTT	CASSLRAEFMNTEAFF
.	.	TRBV19	TRBJ2-7	TGTGCCAGTAGTAACCGGGCCGAAGACTCCTACGAGCAGTACTTC	CASSNRAEDSYEQYF
few	TRBD2	TRBV19	TRBJ2-1	TGTGCCAGTAGTAAGTTCGGCGGGAGGCCATCCTACAATGAGCAGTTCTTC	CASSKFGGRPSYNEQFF
many	TRBD2	TRBV4-3	TRBJ2-1	TGCGCCAGCAGCCAAGAGCCGGCGGGGGGGTCGTCCTACAATGAGCAGTTCTTC	CASSQEPAGGSSYNEQFF
few	.	TRBV5-1	TRBJ1-2	TGCGCCAGCAGCTTAGGCACTAATAACTATGGCTACACCTTC	CASSLGTNNYGYTF
.	TRBD1	TRBV5-1	TRBJ2-7	TGCGCCAGCAGGCCGGGACAGGAATCCTACGAGCAGTACTTC	CASRPGQESYEQYF
.	TRBD1	TRBV5-1	TRBJ2-5	TGCGCCAGCAGCTTGGTGACAGGGGGCGAAAAGACCCAGTACTTC	CASSLVTGGEKTQYF
few	.	TRBV13	TRBJ2-2	TGTGCCAGCAGCTTCGAAGACACCGGGGAGCTGTTTTTT	CASSFEDTGELFF
.	.	TRBV28	TRBJ1-5	TGTGCCAGCAGTTTAGATTTTTATAGCAATCAGCCCCAGCATTTT	CASSLDFYSNQPQHF
.	TRBD1	TRBV27	TRBJ1-2	TGTGCCAGCAGTCCTACAGGGGGCGCATATGGCTACACCTTC	CASSPTGGAYGYTF
few	.	TRBV4-1	TRBJ1-2	TGCGCCAGCAGCCAGACCTCAGAGCGACAGTTCCCTTTCTATGGCTACACCTTC	CASSQTSERQFPFYGYTF
few	.	TRBV5-6	TRBJ1-2	TGTGCCAGCAGCTTGGCCTCCGGACCTAACTATGGCTACACCTTC	CASSLASGPNYGYTF
.	.	TRBV7-8	TRBJ2-1	TGTGCCAGCAGTCCCTTGGAGCGGGCCTACAATGAGCAGTTCTTC	CASSPLERAYNEQFF
few	TRBD2	TRBV19	TRBJ2-1	TGTGCCAGTAGACACAGCGGGGGTTACAATGAGCAGTTCTTC	CASRHSGGYNEQFF
.	TRBD2	TRBV4-1	TRBJ2-7	TGCGCCAGCAGCCCCGTGCGGGGACTAGCGGCCTCCTACGAGCAGTACTTC	CASSPVRGLAASYEQYF
few	.	TRBV7-9	TRBJ2-1	TGTGCCAGCAGCCCCCCGGGGACCATGGCCTACAATGAGCAGTTCTTC	CASSPPGTMAYNEQFF
.	TRBD2	TRBV7-3	TRBJ2-3	TGTGCCAGCAGCTTAACGCCTAGCGGGGGGGCAGATACGCAGTATTTT	CASSLTPSGGADTQYF
.	TRBD1	TRBV12-3/TRBV12-4	TRBJ1-1	TGTGCCAGCAGTTTAGAGGACAGGGTTGGTTTGGGGAAAGCTTTCTTT	CASSLEDRVGLGKAFF
.	.	TRBV12-3/TRBV12-4	TRBJ1-2	TGTGCCAGCAGCCCTAGTCCCGCGGCTGGCTACACCTTC	CASSPSPAAGYTF